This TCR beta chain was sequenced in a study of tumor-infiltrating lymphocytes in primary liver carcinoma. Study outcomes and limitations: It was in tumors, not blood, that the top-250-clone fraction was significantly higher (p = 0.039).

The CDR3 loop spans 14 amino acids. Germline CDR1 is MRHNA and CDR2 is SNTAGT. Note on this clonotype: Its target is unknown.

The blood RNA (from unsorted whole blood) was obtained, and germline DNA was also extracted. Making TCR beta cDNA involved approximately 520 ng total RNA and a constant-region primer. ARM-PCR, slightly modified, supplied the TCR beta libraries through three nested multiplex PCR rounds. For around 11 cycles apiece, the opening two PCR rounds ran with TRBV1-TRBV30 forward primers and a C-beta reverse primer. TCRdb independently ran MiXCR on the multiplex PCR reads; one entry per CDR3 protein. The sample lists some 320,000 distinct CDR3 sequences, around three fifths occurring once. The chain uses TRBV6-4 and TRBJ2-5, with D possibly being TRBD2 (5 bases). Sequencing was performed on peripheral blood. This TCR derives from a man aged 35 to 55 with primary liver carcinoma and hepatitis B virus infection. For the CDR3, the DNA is TGTGTCGGCAGTGACCACCGGGGCCAAGAGACCCAGTACTTC. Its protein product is CVGSDHRGQETQYF.